The clone carrying this T cell receptor beta chain was seen a handful of times. All of the isolated RNA was reverse transcribed, so expressed TCRB transcripts were sequenced. The data were produced by immunoSEQ multiplex PCR, yet TCRdb's version contains in-frame clones alone and is incomplete. This table holds about 450,000 clones, roughly 10% found once. The data were obtained in a study of beta chain features in type 1 diabetes. V shed 1 base and J shed 4 bases, with 11 bases lying between them. Germline V gene data show CDR1 as GTSNPN and CDR2 as SVGIG (reference sequence). The CDR3 is 14 residues long.

V usage is TRBV30 and J usage is TRBJ2-1, with D perhaps matching TRBD2 (6 bases). The clonotype was recovered from a young woman in good health. The sample consisted of naive CD4+ T cells from blood. The CDR3 bases are TGTGCCTGGAGTGAACTAGCCAAGTACAATGAGCAGTTCTTC. It encodes CAWSELAKYNEQFF.